In its sample, the clone carrying this T cell receptor beta chain was seen many times. What it recognizes is unknown. This sample stems from a study of T-cell memory formation after mild COVID-19. Via MiXCR, TCRdb re-called the 5' RACE reads, giving one row per CDR3 protein. This table has about 320,000 distinct CDR3 sequences, roughly an eighth appearing once. General observations from the study: Some clones that responded turned up in pre-infection memory, which suggests that cross-reactive memory joined in. The study found balanced CD4/CD8 in clones contracting day 15 to 85 and a CD4+ lean in later expanders.

This CDR3 is built from 12 residues. The germline V and J ends were trimmed by 5 bases and 0 bases, with 5 bases remaining between them. From germline, CDR1 is SGHRS and CDR2 YFSETQ. Sequenced material: PBMCs or a T cell subset sorted from them (not recorded which). This TCR was sampled from a man between 18 and 35 years old who had mild COVID-19 (a few samples of this study predate the infection). Cell type and time point are not known. The chain recombines TRBV5-1 with TRBJ2-5, with no clear D. The CDR3 loop is CASSQDQETQYF. CDR3 nucleotide sequence: TGCGCCAGCAGTCAGGACCAAGAGACCCAGTACTTC.